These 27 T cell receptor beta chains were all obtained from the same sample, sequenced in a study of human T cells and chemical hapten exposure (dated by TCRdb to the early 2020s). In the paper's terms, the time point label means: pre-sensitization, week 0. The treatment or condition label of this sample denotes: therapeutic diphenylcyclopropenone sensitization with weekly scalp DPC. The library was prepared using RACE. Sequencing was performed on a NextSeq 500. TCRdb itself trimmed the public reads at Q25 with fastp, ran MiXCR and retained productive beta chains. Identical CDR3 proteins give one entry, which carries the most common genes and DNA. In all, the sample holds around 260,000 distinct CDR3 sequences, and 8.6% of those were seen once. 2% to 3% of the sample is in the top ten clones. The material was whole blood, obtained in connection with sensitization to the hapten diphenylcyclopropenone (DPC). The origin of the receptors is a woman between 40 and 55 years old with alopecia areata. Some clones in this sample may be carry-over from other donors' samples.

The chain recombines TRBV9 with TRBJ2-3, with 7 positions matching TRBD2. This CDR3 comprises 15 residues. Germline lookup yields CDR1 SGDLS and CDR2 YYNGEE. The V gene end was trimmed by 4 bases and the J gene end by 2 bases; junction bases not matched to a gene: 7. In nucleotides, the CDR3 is TGTGCCAGCAGCATCGCCGGGACTACCACAGATACGCAGTATTTT. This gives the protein CASSIAGTTTDTQYF.

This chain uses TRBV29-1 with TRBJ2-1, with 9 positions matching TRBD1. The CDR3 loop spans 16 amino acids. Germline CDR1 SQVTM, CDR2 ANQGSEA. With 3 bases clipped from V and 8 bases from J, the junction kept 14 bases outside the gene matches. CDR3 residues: CSVESPGQGDWDEQFF. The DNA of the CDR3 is TGCAGCGTTGAGAGTCCGGGACAGGGCGATTGGGATGAGCAGTTCTTC.

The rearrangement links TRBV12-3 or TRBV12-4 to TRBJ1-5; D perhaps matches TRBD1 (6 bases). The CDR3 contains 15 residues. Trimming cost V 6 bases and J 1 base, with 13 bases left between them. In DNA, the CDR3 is TGTGCCAGCAGCCCGACGGGGGCAAGCAATCAGCCCCAGCATTTT. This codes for CASSPTGASNQPQHF.

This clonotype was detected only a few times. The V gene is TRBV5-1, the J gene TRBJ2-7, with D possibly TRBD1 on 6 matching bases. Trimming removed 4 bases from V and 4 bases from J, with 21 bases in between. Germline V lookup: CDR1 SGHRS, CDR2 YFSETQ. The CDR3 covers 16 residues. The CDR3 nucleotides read TGCGCCAGCAGCCCTGGACAGAGTATGCGTCGGTACGAGCAGTACTTC. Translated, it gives CASSPGQSMRRYEQYF.

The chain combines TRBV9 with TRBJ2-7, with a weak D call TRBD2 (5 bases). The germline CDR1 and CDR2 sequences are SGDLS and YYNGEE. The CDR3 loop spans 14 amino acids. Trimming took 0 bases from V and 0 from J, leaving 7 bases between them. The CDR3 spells CASSVGRASYEQYF. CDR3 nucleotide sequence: TGTGCCAGCAGCGTAGGGCGGGCCTCCTACGAGCAGTACTTC.

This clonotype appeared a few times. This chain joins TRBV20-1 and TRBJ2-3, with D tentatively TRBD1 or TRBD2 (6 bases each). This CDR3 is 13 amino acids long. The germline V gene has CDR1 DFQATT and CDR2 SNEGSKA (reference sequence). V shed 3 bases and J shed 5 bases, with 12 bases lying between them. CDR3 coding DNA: TGCAGTGCTAGTCGGGGGCTGGGAGATACGCAGTATTTT. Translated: CSASRGLGDTQYF.

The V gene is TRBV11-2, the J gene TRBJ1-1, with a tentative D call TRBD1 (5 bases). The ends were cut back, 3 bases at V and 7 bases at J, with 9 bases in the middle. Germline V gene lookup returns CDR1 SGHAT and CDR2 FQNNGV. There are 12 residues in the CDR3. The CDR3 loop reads CASSFQGVEAFF. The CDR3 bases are TGTGCCAGCAGCTTTCAGGGAGTTGAAGCTTTCTTT.

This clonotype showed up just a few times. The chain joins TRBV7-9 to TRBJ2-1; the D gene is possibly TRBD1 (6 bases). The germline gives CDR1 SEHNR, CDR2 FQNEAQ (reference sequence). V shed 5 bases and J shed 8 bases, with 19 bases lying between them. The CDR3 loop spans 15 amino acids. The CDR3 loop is CASSPRTEMVYEQFF. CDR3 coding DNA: TGTGCCAGCAGCCCACGGACAGAAATGGTTTATGAGCAGTTCTTC.

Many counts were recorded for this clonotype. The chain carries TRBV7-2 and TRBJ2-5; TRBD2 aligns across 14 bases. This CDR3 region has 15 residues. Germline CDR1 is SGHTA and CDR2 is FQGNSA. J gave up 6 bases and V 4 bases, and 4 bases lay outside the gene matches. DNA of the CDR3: TGTGCCAGCAGCTCGGGACTAGCGGGAGTGAAGACCCAGTACTTC. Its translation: CASSSGLAGVKTQYF.

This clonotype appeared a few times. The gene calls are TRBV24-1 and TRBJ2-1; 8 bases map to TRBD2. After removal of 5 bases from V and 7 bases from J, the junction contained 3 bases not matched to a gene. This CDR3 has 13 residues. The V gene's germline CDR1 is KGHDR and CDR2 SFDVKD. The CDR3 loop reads CATSVREGNEQFF. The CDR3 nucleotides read TGTGCCACCAGTGTCCGGGAGGGGAATGAGCAGTTCTTC.

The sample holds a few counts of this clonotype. CDR3 protein: CSARDPEGVRTEAFF. DNA for the CDR3: TGCAGTGCTAGAGATCCCGAGGGGGTCAGGACTGAAGCTTTCTTT. The chain joins TRBV20-1 to TRBJ1-1; perhaps TRBD1 as D (6 bases). Trimming removed 0 bases from V and 5 bases from J, with 16 bases in between. This CDR3 spans 15 amino acids. CDR1 DFQATT and CDR2 SNEGSKA come from the germline V gene (reference sequence).

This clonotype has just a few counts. CDR3: CASNLDGGPTEGYTF. In nucleotides, the CDR3 is TGCGCCAGCAACCTAGATGGGGGGCCTACGGAAGGCTACACCTTC. The V gene is TRBV5-1, the J gene TRBJ1-2; TRBD1 is a possible D gene (6 bases). This CDR3 spans 15 amino acids. CDR1 is SGHRS and CDR2 is YFSETQ in the germline V gene. The V and J ends lost 6 bases and 8 bases respectively, with 23 bases between them.

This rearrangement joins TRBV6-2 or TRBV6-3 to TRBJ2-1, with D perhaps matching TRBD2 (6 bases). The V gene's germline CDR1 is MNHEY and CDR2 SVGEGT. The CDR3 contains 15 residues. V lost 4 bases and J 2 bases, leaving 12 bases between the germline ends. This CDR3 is CASSLAGNTYNEQFF. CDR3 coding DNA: TGTGCCAGCAGTTTGGCGGGGAATACCTACAATGAGCAGTTCTTC.

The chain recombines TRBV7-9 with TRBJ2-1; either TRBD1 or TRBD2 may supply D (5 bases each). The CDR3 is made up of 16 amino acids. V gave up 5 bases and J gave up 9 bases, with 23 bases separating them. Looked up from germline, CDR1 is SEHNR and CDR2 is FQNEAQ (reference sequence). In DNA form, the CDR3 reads TGTGCCAGCAGCCCCCCCGGGACGGGCATCGTCAGTGAGCAGTTCTTC. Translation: CASSPPGTGIVSEQFF. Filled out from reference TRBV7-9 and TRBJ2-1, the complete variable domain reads DTGVSQNPRHKITKRGQNVTFRCDPISEHNRLYWYRQTLGQGPEFLTYFQNEAQLEKSRLLSDRFSAERPKGSFSTLEIQRTEQGDSAMYLCASSPPGTGIVSEQFFGPGTRLTVL.

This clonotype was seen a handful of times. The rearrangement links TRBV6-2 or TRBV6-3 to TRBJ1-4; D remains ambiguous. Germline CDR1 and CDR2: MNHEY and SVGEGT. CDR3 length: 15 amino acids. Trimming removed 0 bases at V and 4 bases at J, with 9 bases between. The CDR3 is CASSYSMGDNEKLFF. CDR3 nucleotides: TGTGCCAGCAGTTACTCGATGGGAGATAATGAAAAACTGTTTTTT.

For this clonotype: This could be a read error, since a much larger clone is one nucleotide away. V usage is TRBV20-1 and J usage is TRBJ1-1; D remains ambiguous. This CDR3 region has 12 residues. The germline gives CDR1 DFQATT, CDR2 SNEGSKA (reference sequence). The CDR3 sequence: CGADEASTEAFF. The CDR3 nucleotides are TGCGGTGCTGACGAGGCAAGCACTGAAGCTTTCTTT.

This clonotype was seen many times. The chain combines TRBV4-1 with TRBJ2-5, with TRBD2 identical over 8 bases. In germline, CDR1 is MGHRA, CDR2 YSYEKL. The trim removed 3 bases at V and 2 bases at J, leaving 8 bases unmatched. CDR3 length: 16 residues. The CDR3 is CASSQYTGGVQETQYF. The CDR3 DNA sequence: TGCGCCAGCAGCCAGTACACGGGGGGGGTACAAGAGACCCAGTACTTC.

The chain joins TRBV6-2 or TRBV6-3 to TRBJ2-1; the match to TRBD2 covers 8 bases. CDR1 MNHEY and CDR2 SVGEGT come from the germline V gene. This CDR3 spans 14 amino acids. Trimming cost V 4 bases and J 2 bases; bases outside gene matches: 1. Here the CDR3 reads CASSFSGTYNEQFF. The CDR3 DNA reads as TGTGCCAGCAGTTTTAGCGGGACCTACAATGAGCAGTTCTTC.

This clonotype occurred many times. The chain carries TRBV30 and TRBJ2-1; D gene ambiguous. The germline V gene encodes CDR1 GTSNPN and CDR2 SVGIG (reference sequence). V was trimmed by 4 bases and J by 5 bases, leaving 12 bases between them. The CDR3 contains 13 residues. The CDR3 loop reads CAWIKKVNNEQFF. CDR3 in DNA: TGTGCCTGGATCAAAAAAGTCAACAATGAGCAGTTCTTC.

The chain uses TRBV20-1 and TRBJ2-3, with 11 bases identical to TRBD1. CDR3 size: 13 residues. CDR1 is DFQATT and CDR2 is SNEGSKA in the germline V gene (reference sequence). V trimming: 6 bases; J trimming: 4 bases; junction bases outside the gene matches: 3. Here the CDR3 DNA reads TGCAGTGCGTGGACAGGGGGCTCAGATACGCAGTATTTT. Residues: CSAWTGGSDTQYF.

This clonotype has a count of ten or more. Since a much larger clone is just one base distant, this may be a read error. The CDR3 DNA is TGTGCCAGCAGTTTTGACAGCTACGAGCAGTACTTC. Protein sequence: CASSFDSYEQYF. The chain has TRBV12-3 or TRBV12-4 and TRBJ2-7, with TRBD1 as a possible D gene (5 bases). CDR3 length equals 12 residues. Trimming shortened V by 3 bases and J by 3 bases, and 6 bases separated the two germline ends.

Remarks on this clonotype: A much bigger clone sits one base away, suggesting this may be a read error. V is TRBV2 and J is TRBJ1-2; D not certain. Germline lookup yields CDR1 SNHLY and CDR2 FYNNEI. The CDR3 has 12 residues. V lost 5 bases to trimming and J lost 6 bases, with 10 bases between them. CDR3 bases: TGTGCCAGCAGTACCCAGCTCGATGGCTACACCTTC. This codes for CASSTQLDGYTF.

CDR3: CASSSTPGANVLTF. In DNA form, the CDR3 reads TGTGCCAGCAGCTCGACTCCTGGGGCCAACGTCCTGACTTTC. This sequence joins TRBV7-2 and TRBJ2-6; D is unresolved. CDR1 is SGHTA, CDR2 FQGNSA, per germline. The CDR3 has 14 residues. Trimming pared 4 bases from V and 2 bases from J, leaving 6 bases between. The full variable domain, in which reference TRBV7-2 and TRBJ2-6 provide the parts outside the CDR3, is GAGVSQSPSNKVTEKGKDVELRCDPISGHTALYWYRQSLGQGLEFLIYFQGNSAPDKSGLPSDRFSAERTGGSVSTLTIQRTQQEDSAVYLCASSSTPGANVLTFGAGSRLTVL.

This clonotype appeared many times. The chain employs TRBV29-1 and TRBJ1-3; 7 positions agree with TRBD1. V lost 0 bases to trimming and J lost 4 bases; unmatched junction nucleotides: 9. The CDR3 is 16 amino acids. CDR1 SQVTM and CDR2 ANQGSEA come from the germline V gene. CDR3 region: CSVEDQVTGKGNTIYF. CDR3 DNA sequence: TGCAGCGTTGAAGATCAGGTGACAGGGAAAGGAAACACCATATATTTT.

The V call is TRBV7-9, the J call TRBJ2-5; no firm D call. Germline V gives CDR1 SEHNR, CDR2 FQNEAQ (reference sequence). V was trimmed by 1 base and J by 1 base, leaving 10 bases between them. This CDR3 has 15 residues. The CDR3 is CASSLEWVGQETQYF. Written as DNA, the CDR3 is TGTGCCAGCAGCTTAGAATGGGTAGGCCAAGAGACCCAGTACTTC.

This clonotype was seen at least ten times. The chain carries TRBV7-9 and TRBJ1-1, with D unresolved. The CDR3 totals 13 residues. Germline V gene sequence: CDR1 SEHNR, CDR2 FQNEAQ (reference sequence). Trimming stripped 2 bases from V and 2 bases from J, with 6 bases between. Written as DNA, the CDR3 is TGTGCCAGCAGCTTAACCCCAAACACTGAAGCTTTCTTT. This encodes CASSLTPNTEAFF.

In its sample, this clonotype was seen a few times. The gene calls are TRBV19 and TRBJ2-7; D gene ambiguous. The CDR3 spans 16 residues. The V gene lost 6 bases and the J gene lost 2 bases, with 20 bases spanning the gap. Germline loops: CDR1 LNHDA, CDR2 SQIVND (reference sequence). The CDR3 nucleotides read TGTGCCAGTAGCGTGCCCTCGACACACACAACCTACGAGCAGTACTTC. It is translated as CASSVPSTHTTYEQYF.